The clone carrying this T cell receptor (beta chain) was counted at least ten times. Antigen specificity is unknown. This entry belongs to a study of glioma-infiltrating T cells. Study results and caveats: Non-neoplastic patients had below-expected tissue-blood divergence, while all gliomas exceeded expectation. Very few CDR3 sequences were shared between tissue and blood.

Using RNA template, CDR3s of TCR alpha and beta were amplified with iRepertoire arm-PCR. Tissue mRNA or PBMC total RNA, about 90-450 ng, went into one-step reverse transcription and amplification. From the multiplex PCR reads, TCRdb called clonotypes with MiXCR, one entry per CDR3 protein. The sample contains 150,000 to 200,000 distinct CDR3 sequences, roughly 45% of which appear only once. This TCR was sampled from a human donor with low-grade glioma or glioblastoma, undergoing nonglioma brain surgery, or in good health (not recorded which). Sample: glioma tissue, nonneoplastic brain tissue, or PBMCs (not recorded which).

The CDR3 coding sequence is TGCAGTGCTACTGACAGGGGAGTGGGCAATCAGCCCCAGCATTTT. Its translation: CSATDRGVGNQPQHF. The chain recombines TRBV20-1 with TRBJ1-5, with 8 nucleotides matching TRBD1. This CDR3 is 15 amino acids long. The V gene end was trimmed by 4 bases and the J gene end by 2 bases; junction bases not matched to a gene: 7. Germline V gene sequence: CDR1 DFQATT, CDR2 SNEGSKA (reference sequence).